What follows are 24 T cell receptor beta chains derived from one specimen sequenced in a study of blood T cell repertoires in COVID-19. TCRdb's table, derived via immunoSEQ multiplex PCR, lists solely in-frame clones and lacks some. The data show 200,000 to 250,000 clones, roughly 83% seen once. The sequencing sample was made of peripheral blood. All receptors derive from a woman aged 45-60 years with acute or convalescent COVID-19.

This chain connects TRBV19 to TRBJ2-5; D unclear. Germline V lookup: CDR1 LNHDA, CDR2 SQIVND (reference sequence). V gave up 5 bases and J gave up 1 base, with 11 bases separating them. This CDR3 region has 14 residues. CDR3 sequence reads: CASSATSIQETQYF. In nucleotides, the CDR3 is TGTGCCAGTAGTGCCACCTCTATCCAAGAGACCCAGTACTTC.

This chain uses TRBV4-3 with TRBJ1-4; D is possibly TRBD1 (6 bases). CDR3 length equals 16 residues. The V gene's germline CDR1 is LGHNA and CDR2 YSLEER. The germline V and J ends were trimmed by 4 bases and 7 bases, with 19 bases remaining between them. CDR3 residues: CASSPSTGRGTEKLFF. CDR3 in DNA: TGCGCCAGCAGCCCTAGTACAGGGCGAGGGACTGAAAAACTGTTTTTT.

CDR3 sequence: CATRRQGNSPLHF. As DNA, the CDR3 is TGTGCCACGCGCCGACAGGGTAATTCACCCCTCCACTTT. The chain joins TRBV15 to TRBJ1-6; 7 positions agree with TRBD1. J was trimmed by 6 bases and V by 9 bases; bases with no gene match: 5. CDR1 and CDR2 from the germline V gene are LNHNV and YYDKDF (reference sequence). This CDR3 comprises 13 residues. Based on the CDR3 plus reference TRBV15 and TRBJ1-6, the full variable domain is DAMVIQNPRYQVTQFGKPVTLSCSQTLNHNVMYWYQQKSSQAPKLLFHYYDKDFNNEADTPDNFQSRRPNTSFCFLDIRSPGLGDTAMYLCATRRQGNSPLHFGNGTRLTVT.

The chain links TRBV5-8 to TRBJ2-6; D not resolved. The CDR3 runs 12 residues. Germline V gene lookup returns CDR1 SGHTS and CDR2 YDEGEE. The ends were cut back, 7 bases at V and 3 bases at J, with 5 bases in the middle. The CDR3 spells CASFRGANVLTF. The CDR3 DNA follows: TGTGCCAGCTTTCGTGGGGCCAACGTCCTGACTTTC.

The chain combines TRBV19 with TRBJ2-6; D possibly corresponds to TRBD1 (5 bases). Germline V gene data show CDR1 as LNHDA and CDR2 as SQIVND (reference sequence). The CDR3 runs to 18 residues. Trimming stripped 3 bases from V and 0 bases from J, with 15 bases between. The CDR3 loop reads CASSIMAGPTSGANVLTF. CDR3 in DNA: TGTGCCAGTAGTATTATGGCAGGGCCTACCTCTGGGGCCAACGTCCTGACTTTC.

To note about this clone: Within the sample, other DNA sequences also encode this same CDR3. Here the CDR3 DNA reads TGTGCCAGTACCCGGACAGGGGAAGGCTACACCTTC. Translation gives CASTRTGEGYTF. This chain connects TRBV19 to TRBJ1-2, with TRBD1 matching over 9 bases. The CDR3 loop spans 12 amino acids. Trimming at V came to 7 bases and at J to 8 bases, leaving 5 bases not matched to a gene. CDR1 is LNHDA, CDR2 SQIVND, per germline (reference sequence).

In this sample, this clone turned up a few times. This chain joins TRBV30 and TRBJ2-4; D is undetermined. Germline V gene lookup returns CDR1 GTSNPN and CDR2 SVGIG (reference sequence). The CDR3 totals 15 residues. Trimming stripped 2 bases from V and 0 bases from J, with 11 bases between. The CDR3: CAWSPPLRAKNIQYF. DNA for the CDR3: TGTGCCTGGAGTCCCCCTCTTAGAGCCAAAAACATTCAGTACTTC.

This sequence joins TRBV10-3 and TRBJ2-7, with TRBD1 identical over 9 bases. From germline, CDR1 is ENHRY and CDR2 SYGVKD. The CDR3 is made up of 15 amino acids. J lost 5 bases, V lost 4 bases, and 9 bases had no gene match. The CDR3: CAISVRSGQGDEQYF. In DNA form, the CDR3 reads TGTGCCATCAGTGTTCGATCGGGACAGGGTGACGAGCAGTACTTC.

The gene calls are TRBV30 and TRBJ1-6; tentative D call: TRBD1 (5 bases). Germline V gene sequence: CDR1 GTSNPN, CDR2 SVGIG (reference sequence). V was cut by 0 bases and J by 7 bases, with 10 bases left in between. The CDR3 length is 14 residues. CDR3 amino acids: CAWSVGVWNSPLHF. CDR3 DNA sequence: TGTGCCTGGAGTGTAGGGGTCTGGAATTCACCCCTCCACTTT.

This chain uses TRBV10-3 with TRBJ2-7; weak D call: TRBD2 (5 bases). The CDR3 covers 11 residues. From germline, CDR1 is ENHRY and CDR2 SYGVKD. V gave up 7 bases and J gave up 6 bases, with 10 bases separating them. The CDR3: CAINLTSEQYF. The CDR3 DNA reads TGTGCCATCAACCTAACTAGCGAGCAGTACTTC.

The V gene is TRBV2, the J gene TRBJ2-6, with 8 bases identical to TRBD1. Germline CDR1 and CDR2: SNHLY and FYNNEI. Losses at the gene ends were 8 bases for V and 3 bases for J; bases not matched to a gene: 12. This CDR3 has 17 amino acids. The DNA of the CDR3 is TGTGCCAGCCTAGATCAAATTACAGGGGGTGGGGCCAACGTCCTGACTTTC. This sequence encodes CASLDQITGGGANVLTF.

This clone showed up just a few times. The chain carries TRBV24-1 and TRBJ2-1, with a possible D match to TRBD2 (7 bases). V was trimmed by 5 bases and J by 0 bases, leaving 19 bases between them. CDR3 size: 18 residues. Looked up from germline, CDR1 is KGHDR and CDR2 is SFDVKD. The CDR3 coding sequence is TGTGCCACCAGTGTCAAAGACGGGGGAGGGGGCTCCTACAATGAGCAGTTCTTC. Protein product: CATSVKDGGGGSYNEQFF.

The CDR3 loop reads CASSTLGEAFF. CDR3 DNA sequence: TGTGCCAGCAGCACCCTCGGGGAGGCTTTCTTT. The gene calls are TRBV5-6 and TRBJ1-1; D not resolved. Per the germline V gene, CDR1 is SGHDT and CDR2 is YYEEEE. The CDR3 spans 11 residues. V was trimmed by 4 bases and J by 11 bases, leaving 12 bases between them.

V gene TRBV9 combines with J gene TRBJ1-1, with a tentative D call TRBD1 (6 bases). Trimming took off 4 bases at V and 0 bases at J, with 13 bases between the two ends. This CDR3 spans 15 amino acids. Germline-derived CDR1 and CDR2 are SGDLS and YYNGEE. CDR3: CASSPQDRMNTEAFF. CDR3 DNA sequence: TGTGCCAGCAGCCCCCAGGACAGAATGAACACTGAAGCTTTCTTT.

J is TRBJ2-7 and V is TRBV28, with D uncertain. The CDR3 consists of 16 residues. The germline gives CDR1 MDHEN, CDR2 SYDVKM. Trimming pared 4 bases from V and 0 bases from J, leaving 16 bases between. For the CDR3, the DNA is TGTGCCAGCAGTTCGGTAGGTGGGCAGGCCTCCTACGAGCAGTACTTC. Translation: CASSSVGGQASYEQYF.

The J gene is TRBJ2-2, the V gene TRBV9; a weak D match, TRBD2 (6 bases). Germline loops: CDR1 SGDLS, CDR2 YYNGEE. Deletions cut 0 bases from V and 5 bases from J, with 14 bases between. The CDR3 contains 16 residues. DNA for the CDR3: TGTGCCAGCAGCGTAGGGCCTAGCGTGGGAACCGGGGAGCTGTTTTTT. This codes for CASSVGPSVGTGELFF.

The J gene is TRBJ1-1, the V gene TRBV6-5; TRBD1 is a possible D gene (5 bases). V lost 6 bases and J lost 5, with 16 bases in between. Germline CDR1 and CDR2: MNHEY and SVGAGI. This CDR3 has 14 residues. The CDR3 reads CASRTPAGATEAFF. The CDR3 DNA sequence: TGTGCCAGCAGAACCCCGGCTGGGGCTACTGAAGCTTTCTTT.

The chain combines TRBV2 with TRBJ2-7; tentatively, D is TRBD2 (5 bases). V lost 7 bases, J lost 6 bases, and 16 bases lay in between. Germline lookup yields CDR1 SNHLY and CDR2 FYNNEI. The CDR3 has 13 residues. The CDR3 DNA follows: TGTGCCAGCATGGAGACTACCCTTTCCGAGCAGTACTTC. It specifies CASMETTLSEQYF.

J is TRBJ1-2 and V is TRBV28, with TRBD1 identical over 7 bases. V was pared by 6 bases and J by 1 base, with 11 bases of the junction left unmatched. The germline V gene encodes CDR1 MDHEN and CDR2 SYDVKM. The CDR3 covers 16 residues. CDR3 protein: CASRLTGTAYNYGYTF. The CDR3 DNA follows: TGTGCCAGCAGGTTGACCGGGACAGCGTATAACTATGGCTACACCTTC.

The CDR3 nucleotides read TGTGCCAGCAGTGAATTTAGGGGCGTTCTTGAAGCTTTCTTT. Protein sequence: CASSEFRGVLEAFF. The rearrangement joins TRBV6-1 to TRBJ1-1; D may be TRBD1 (5 bases). The CDR3 contains 14 residues. Germline V gives CDR1 MNHNS, CDR2 SASEGT. The V end lost 2 bases, the J end lost 7 bases, and 14 bases lay between the germline ends.

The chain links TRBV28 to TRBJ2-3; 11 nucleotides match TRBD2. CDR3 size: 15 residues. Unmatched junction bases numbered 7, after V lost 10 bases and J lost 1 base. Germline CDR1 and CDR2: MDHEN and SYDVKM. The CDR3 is CATLVTSGGTDTQYF. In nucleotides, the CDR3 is TGTGCCACCCTAGTGACTAGCGGGGGCACAGATACGCAGTATTTT.

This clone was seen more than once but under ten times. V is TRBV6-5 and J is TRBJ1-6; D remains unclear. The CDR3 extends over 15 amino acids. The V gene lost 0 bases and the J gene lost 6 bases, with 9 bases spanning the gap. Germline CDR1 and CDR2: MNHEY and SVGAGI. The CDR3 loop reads CASSYSVGVNSPLHF. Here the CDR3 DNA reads TGTGCCAGCAGTTACTCGGTTGGAGTTAATTCACCCCTCCACTTT.

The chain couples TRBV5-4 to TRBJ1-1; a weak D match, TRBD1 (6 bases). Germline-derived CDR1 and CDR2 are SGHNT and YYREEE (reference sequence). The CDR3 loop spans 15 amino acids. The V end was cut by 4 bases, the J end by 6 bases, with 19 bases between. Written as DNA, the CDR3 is TGTGCCAGCAGCGGAAACAGGGTGGGAGTCGCTGAAGCTTTCTTT. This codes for CASSGNRVGVAEAFF.

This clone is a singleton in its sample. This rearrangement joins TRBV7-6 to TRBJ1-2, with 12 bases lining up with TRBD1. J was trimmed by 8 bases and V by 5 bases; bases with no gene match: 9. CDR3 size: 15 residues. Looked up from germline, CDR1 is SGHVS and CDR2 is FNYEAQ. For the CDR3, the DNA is TGTGCCAGCAGCCCACCGGGACAGGGGGCCGAGGGCTACACCTTC. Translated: CASSPPGQGAEGYTF. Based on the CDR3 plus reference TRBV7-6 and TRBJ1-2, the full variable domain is GAGVSQSPRYKVTKRGQDVALRCDPISGHVSLYWYRQALGQGPEFLTYFNYEAQQDKSGLPNDRFSAERPEGSISTLTIQRTEQRDSAMYRCASSPPGQGAEGYTFGSGTRLTVV.